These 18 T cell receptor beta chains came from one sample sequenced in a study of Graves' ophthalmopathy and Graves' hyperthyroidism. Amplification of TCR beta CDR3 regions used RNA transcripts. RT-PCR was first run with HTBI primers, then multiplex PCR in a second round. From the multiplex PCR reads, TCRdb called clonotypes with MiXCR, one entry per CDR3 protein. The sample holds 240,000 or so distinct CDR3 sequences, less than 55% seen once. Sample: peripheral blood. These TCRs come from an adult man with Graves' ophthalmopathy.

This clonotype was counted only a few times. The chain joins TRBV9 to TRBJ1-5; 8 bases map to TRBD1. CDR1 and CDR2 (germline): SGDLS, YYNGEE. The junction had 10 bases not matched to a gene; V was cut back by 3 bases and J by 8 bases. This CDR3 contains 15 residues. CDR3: CASSAGQGGGEPQHF. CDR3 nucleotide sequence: TGTGCCAGCAGCGCCGGACAGGGCGGCGGGGAGCCCCAGCATTTT.

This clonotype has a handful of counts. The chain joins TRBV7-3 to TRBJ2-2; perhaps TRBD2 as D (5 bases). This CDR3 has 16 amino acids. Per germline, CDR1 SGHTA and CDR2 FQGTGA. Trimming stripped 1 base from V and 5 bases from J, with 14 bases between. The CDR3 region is CASSLNGGDYTGELFF. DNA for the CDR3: TGTGCCAGCAGCTTAAACGGCGGAGACTATACCGGGGAGCTGTTTTTT.

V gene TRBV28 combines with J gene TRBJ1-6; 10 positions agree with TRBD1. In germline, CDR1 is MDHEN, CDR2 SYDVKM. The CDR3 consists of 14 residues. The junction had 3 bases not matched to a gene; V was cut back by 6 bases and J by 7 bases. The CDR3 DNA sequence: TGTGCCAGCAGAGCGACAGGGGGCAATTCACCCCTCCACTTT. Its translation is CASRATGGNSPLHF.

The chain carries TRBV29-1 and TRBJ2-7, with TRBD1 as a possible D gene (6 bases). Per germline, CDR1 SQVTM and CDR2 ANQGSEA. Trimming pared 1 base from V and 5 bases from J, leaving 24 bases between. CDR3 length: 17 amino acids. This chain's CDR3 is CSVEGSFSRQGIHEQYF. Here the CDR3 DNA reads TGCAGCGTTGAAGGTAGTTTCTCGCGGCAGGGGATACACGAGCAGTACTTC.

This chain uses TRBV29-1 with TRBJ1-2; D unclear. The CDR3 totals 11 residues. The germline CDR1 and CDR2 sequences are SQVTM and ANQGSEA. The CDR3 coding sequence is TGCAGTGGTGGGACTAACTATGGCTACACCTTC. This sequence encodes CSGGTNYGYTF.

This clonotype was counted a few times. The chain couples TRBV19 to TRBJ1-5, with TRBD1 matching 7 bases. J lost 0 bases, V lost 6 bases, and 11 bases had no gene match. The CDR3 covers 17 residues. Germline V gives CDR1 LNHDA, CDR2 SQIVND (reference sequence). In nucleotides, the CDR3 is TGTGCCAGTAGCCACTTCGGGACAGCGAATAGCAATCAGCCCCAGCATTTT. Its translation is CASSHFGTANSNQPQHF.

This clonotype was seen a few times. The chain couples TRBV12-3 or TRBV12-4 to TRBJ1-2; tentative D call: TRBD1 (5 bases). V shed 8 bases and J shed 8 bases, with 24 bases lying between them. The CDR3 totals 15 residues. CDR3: CASQTAGLPGRGYTF. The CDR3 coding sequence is TGTGCCAGCCAGACAGCCGGACTTCCAGGTCGGGGCTACACCTTC.

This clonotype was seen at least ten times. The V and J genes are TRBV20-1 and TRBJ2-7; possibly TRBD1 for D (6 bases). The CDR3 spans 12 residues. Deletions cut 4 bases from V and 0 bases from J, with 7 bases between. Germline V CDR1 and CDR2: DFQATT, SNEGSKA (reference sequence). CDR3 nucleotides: TGCAGTGCTAACAGGGACTCCTACGAGCAGTACTTC. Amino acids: CSANRDSYEQYF.

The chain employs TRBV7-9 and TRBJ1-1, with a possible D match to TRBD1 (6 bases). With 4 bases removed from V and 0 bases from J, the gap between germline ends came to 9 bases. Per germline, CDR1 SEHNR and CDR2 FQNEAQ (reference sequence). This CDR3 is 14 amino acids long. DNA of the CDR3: TGTGCCAGCAGCTGGGACATTATGAACACTGAAGCTTTCTTT. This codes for CASSWDIMNTEAFF.

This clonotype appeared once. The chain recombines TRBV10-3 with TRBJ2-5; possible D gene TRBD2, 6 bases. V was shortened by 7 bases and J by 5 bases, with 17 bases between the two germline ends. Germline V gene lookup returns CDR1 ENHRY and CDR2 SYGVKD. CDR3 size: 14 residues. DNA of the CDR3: TGTGCCATCACCCCAACCGGGACTTGGGAGACCCAGTACTTC. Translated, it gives CAITPTGTWETQYF.

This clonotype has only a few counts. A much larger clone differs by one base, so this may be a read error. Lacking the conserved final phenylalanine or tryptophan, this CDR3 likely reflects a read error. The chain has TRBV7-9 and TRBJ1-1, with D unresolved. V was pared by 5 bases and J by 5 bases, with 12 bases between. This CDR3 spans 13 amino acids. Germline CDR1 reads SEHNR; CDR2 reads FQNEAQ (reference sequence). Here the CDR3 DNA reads TGTGCCAGCAGCACCGTCCCGGGGACTGAAGCTTTCTCT. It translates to CASSTVPGTEAFS.

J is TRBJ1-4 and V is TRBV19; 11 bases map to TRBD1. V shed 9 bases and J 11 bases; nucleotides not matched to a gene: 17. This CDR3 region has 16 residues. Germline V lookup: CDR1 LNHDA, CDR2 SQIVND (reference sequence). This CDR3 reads CASRRFGQGAADKLFF. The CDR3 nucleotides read TGTGCCAGCAGAAGATTTGGACAGGGGGCGGCCGACAAACTGTTTTTT.

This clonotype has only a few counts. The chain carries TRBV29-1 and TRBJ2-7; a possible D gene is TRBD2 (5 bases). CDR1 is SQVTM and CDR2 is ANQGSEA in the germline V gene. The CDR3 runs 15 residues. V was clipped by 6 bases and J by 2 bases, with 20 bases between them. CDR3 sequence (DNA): TGCAGCGTCTCGACCCCGCAGATGGAGGCCTACGAGCAGTACTTC. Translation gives CSVSTPQMEAYEQYF.

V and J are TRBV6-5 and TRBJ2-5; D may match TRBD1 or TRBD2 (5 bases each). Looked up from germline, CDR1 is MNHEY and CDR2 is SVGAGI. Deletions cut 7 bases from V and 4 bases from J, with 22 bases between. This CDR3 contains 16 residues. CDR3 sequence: CASTSSVSKRGETQYF. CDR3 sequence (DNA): TGTGCCAGCACCTCCTCTGTGTCGAAGAGGGGAGAGACCCAGTACTTC.

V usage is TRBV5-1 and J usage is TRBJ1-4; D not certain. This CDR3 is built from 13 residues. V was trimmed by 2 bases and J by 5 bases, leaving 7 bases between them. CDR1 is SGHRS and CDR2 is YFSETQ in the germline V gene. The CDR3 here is CASSFGGNEKLFF. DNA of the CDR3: TGCGCCAGCAGCTTCGGTGGAAATGAAAAACTGTTTTTT.

The CDR3 nucleotides are TGTGCCACCAGCAGGCTTAGGGAGACCCAGTACTTC. Protein product: CATSRLRETQYF. The rearrangement joins TRBV15 to TRBJ2-5; D gene uncertain. With 3 bases removed from V and 5 bases from J, the gap between germline ends came to 7 bases. Germline-derived CDR1 and CDR2 are LNHNV and YYDKDF (reference sequence). The CDR3 length is 12 residues.

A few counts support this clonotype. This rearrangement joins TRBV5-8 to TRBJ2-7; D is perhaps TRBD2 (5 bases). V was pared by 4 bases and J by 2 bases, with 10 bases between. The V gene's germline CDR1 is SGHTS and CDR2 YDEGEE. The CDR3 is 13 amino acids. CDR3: CASSRGFTYEQYF. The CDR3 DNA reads TGTGCCAGCAGCCGGGGTTTCACCTACGAGCAGTACTTC.

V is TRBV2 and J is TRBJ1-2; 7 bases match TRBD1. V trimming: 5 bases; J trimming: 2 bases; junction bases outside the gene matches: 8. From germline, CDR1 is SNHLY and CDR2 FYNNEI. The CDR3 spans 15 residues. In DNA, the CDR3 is TGTGCCAGCAGTCGTTCCGGGACAGCGAACTATGGCTACACCTTC. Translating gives CASSRSGTANYGYTF.